These 30 T cell receptor beta chains were all obtained from the same sample, sequenced in a study of T cell repertoires in cytomegalovirus infection. TCRdb re-called the reads through MiXCR, storing one row per CDR3 protein. The data hold about 130,000 distinct CDR3 sequences, with roughly 9% observed a single time. Sequencing was performed on PBMCs. These receptors all come from a human donor in good health (CMV status not recorded). Some clones in this sample may be carry-over from other donors' samples.

This clonotype was seen many times. This rearrangement joins TRBV10-3 to TRBJ2-2, with unresolved D. V lost 3 bases and J 2 bases, leaving 10 bases between the germline ends. The CDR3 has 15 amino acids. Germline CDR1 ENHRY, CDR2 SYGVKD. Here the CDR3 reads CAISDSTANTGELFF. In nucleotides, the CDR3 is TGTGCCATCAGTGATAGTACGGCAAACACCGGGGAGCTGTTTTTT.

This clonotype was counted a single time. The junction differs from germline at one of its ends, possibly a read error. This chain links TRBV7-3 with TRBJ1-1, with 9 nucleotides matching TRBD1. From germline, CDR1 is SGHTA and CDR2 FQGTGA. CDR3 length: 15 amino acids. CDR3 sequence: CASSLQQGARDGASF. The CDR3 nucleotides are TGTGCCAGCAGCTTACAACAGGGGGCACGTGATGGAGCTTCATTT.

This clonotype was counted at least ten times. The J gene is TRBJ1-1, the V gene TRBV27; 10 positions match TRBD1. The CDR3 has 16 amino acids. Germline-derived CDR1 and CDR2 are MNHEY and SMNVEV (reference sequence). V lost 5 bases and J lost 6; bases outside the gene matches: 12. CDR3 in DNA: TGTGCCAGCAGTCCAACGACGGGACAGGGGATCTCTGAAGCTTTCTTT. Its protein is CASSPTTGQGISEAFF.

In its sample, this clonotype was seen a few times. This rearrangement joins TRBV7-9 to TRBJ1-1; D possibly corresponds to TRBD1 (5 bases). Germline-derived CDR1 and CDR2 are SEHNR and FQNEAQ (reference sequence). V was clipped by 5 bases and J by 3 bases, with 13 bases between them. The CDR3 totals 14 residues. The CDR3 sequence: CASSPWQGDTEAFF. The DNA for the CDR3 is TGTGCCAGCAGCCCCTGGCAAGGGGACACTGAAGCTTTCTTT.

This clonotype occurred many times. The junction does not match germline at one end; this may be a read error. This chain uses TRBV19 with TRBJ1-1; 9 bases line up with TRBD1. Germline CDR1 reads LNHDA; CDR2 reads SQIVND (reference sequence). This CDR3 is 15 amino acids long. The DNA for the CDR3 is TGTGCCAGTAGTATCCATACAGGGGGCCGGCAGGAAGTTCTCTTT. It specifies CASSIHTGGRQEVLF.

This clonotype came up many times. The V and J genes are TRBV7-2 and TRBJ2-7; 10 bases line up with TRBD2. V trimming: 4 bases; J trimming: 7 bases; junction bases outside the gene matches: 10. The CDR3 loop spans 15 amino acids. Germline V gene lookup returns CDR1 SGHTA and CDR2 FQGNSA. The CDR3 protein is CASSSSLAGAGEQYF. DNA for the CDR3: TGTGCCAGCAGCTCCAGTCTAGCGGGGGCCGGAGAGCAGTACTTC.

This clonotype came up many times. The chain recombines TRBV20-1 with TRBJ2-3, with D tentatively TRBD2 (7 bases). The germline CDR1 and CDR2 sequences are DFQATT and SNEGSKA (reference sequence). This CDR3 comprises 16 residues. The V end was cut by 0 bases, the J end by 1 base, with 14 bases between. The CDR3 nucleotides read TGCAGTGCTAGAGATAAGGGGGGGCCAGGCACAGATACGCAGTATTTT. Translated, it gives CSARDKGGPGTDTQYF.

The rearrangement uses TRBV5-1 and TRBJ1-5; 9 bases are shared with TRBD1. This CDR3 comprises 15 residues. Trimming removed 3 bases from V and 4 bases from J; junction bases left unmatched: 5. The germline V gene has CDR1 SGHRS and CDR2 YFSETQ. The DNA for the CDR3 is TGCGCCAGCAGCTCCGGGACAGGGCCGAATCAGCCCCAGCATTTT. This translates into CASSSGTGPNQPQHF. Complete variable domain (other parts from reference TRBV5-1 and TRBJ1-5): KAGVTQTPRYLIKTRGQQVTLSCSPISGHRSVSWYQQTPGQGLQFLFEYFSETQRNKGNFPGRFSGRQFSNSRSEMNVSTLELGDSALYLCASSSGTGPNQPQHFGDGTRLSIL.

This clonotype was observed at least ten times. The genes are TRBV5-6 and TRBJ1-2, with 7 bases matching TRBD1. CDR3 size: 15 residues. V gave up 4 bases and J gave up 5 bases; unmatched junction bases: 11. Germline V gives CDR1 SGHDT, CDR2 YYEEEE. CDR3 in DNA: TGTGCCAGCAGCCTCTCGACAGGGAGGGGATATGGCTACACCTTC. Translated, it gives CASSLSTGRGYGYTF.

This clonotype was recorded many times. The chain is built from TRBV6-1 and TRBJ2-3; 7 bases align to TRBD1. Looked up from germline, CDR1 is MNHNS and CDR2 is SASEGT. This CDR3 contains 14 residues. Trimming removed 6 bases from V and 3 bases from J; junction bases left unmatched: 6. The CDR3 region is CASRWDSFTDTQYF. For the CDR3, the DNA is TGTGCCAGCAGGTGGGACAGCTTTACAGATACGCAGTATTTT.

This clonotype was detected ten times or more. The rearrangement uses TRBV4-2 and TRBJ2-1; D may be TRBD2 (7 bases). V shed 5 bases and J shed 7 bases, with 15 bases lying between them. This CDR3 contains 14 residues. CDR1 and CDR2 (germline): LGHNA, YNFKEQ. This CDR3 reads CASSSGGLGNEQFF. The DNA for the CDR3 is TGTGCCAGCAGCTCCGGGGGGCTTGGGAATGAGCAGTTCTTC.

In this sample, this clonotype turned up many times. The gene calls are TRBV6-5 and TRBJ1-1; D is possibly TRBD1 (6 bases). This CDR3 has 13 amino acids. CDR1 and CDR2 (germline): MNHEY, SVGAGI. V was shortened by 5 bases and J by 1 base, with 8 bases between the two germline ends. The CDR3 here is CASSQGQNTEAFF. The CDR3 nucleotides are TGTGCCAGCAGTCAGGGACAGAACACTGAAGCTTTCTTT.

The chain carries TRBV6-5 and TRBJ2-3; 8 nucleotides line up with TRBD1. Looked up from germline, CDR1 is MNHEY and CDR2 is SVGAGI. The CDR3 runs to 16 residues. J gave up 1 base and V 1 base, and 4 bases lay outside the gene matches. CDR3 DNA sequence: TGTGCCAGCAGTTACTGGGGACAGGACGGCACAGATACGCAGTATTTT. Its protein product is CASSYWGQDGTDTQYF.

This clonotype came up many times. The V call is TRBV12-3 or TRBV12-4, the J call TRBJ1-1; no definite D call. The CDR3 runs 14 residues. With 3 bases removed from V and 4 bases from J, the gap between germline ends came to 12 bases. The CDR3 sequence: CASSFLRVSTEAFF. The CDR3 nucleotides read TGTGCCAGCAGTTTTCTCCGTGTGAGCACTGAAGCTTTCTTT.

At least ten counts were recorded for this clonotype. The genes are TRBV7-2 and TRBJ2-2, with a tentative D call TRBD1 (5 bases). The CDR3 spans 16 residues. From germline, CDR1 is SGHTA and CDR2 FQGNSA. The V end was cut by 1 base, the J end by 6 bases, with 15 bases between. CDR3 region: CASSLVGPPSPGELFF. CDR3 DNA sequence: TGTGCCAGCAGCTTAGTGGGGCCTCCCTCTCCCGGGGAGCTGTTTTTT.

This clonotype was detected many times. V usage is TRBV7-8 and J usage is TRBJ1-5, with D tentatively TRBD1 (5 bases). This CDR3 is built from 15 residues. From germline, CDR1 is SGHVS and CDR2 FQNEAQ. Trimming left V 5 bases short and J 4 bases short, with 15 bases between. For the CDR3, the DNA is TGTGCCAGCAGCCCCATGCCGGGACCAAATCAGCCCCAGCATTTT. Its protein product is CASSPMPGPNQPQHF. Full variable domain (remainder filled in from reference TRBV7-8 and TRBJ1-5): GAGVSQSPRYKVAKRGQDVALRCDPISGHVSLFWYQQALGQGPEFLTYFQNEAQLDKSGLPSDRFFAERPEGSVSTLKIQRTQQEDSAVYLCASSPMPGPNQPQHFGDGTRLSIL.

The rearrangement uses TRBV29-1 and TRBJ2-2, with D maybe TRBD1 (5 bases). The CDR3 runs 13 residues. Germline CDR1 and CDR2: SQVTM and ANQGSEA. Trimming stripped 3 bases from V and 0 bases from J, with 5 bases between. CDR3 in amino acids: CSVDRANTGELFF. The CDR3 DNA reads as TGCAGCGTTGACAGGGCGAACACCGGGGAGCTGTTTTTT.

The chain combines TRBV30 with TRBJ1-1; 7 bases line up with TRBD1. This CDR3 has 12 amino acids. Germline-derived CDR1 and CDR2 are GTSNPN and SVGIG (reference sequence). V shed 5 bases, J shed 1 base, and the junction held 1 base outside the gene matches. Here the CDR3 reads CAWDRENTEAFF. CDR3 DNA sequence: TGTGCCTGGGACAGGGAGAACACTGAAGCTTTCTTT.

CDR3: CASSRSKAASNNSPLHF. The CDR3 DNA is TGCGCCAGCAGCCGATCCAAAGCGGCATCTAATAATTCACCCCTCCACTTT. The chain is built from TRBV4-1 and TRBJ1-6; D is uncertain. V was clipped by 4 bases and J by 5 bases, with 18 bases between them. Germline V CDR1 and CDR2: MGHRA, YSYEKL. The CDR3 is made up of 17 amino acids.

This clonotype showed up many times. The CDR3 reads CASRRQGPQETQYF. The CDR3 nucleotides are TGTGCCAGCAGGAGACAGGGCCCCCAAGAGACCCAGTACTTC. The J gene is TRBJ2-5, the V gene TRBV7-9; 7 bases align to TRBD1. Trimming at V came to 6 bases and at J to 1 base, leaving 5 bases not matched to a gene. CDR3 length equals 14 residues. Germline loops: CDR1 SEHNR, CDR2 FQNEAQ (reference sequence).

In its sample, this clonotype was seen many times. This rearrangement joins TRBV7-2 to TRBJ2-7; 9 nucleotides agree with TRBD1. The trim removed 3 bases at V and 1 base at J, leaving 7 bases unmatched. Germline loops: CDR1 SGHTA, CDR2 FQGNSA. The CDR3 contains 16 residues. CDR3 sequence reads: CASSLLGQGLSYEQYF. In DNA, the CDR3 is TGTGCCAGCAGCTTGTTGGGACAGGGCCTATCCTACGAGCAGTACTTC.

The genes are TRBV5-6 and TRBJ2-7; perhaps TRBD2 as D (6 bases). This CDR3 has 14 residues. V was trimmed by 4 bases and J by 4 bases, leaving 15 bases between them. The germline gives CDR1 SGHDT, CDR2 YYEEEE. The CDR3 bases are TGTGCCAGCAGCCCAGCGGGTCTTCAATACGAGCAGTACTTC. Residues: CASSPAGLQYEQYF.

There are a few counts of this clonotype. The genes are TRBV20-1 and TRBJ2-5; D unclear. V was pared by 6 bases and J by 2 bases, with 16 bases between. The CDR3 extends over 14 amino acids. Germline V gene sequence: CDR1 DFQATT, CDR2 SNEGSKA (reference sequence). The CDR3 DNA reads TGCAGTGCAAAACCTCCTCGGCTGCAAGAGACCCAGTACTTC. Protein product: CSAKPPRLQETQYF.

The CDR3 nucleotides read TGTGCCAGCAGTCGATCAGGGGTGGGCACTGAAGCTTTCTTT. It translates to CASSRSGVGTEAFF. The chain carries TRBV6-1 and TRBJ1-1, with D perhaps matching TRBD1 (6 bases). This CDR3 has 14 amino acids. Germline V gives CDR1 MNHNS, CDR2 SASEGT. Trimming pared 5 bases from V and 4 bases from J, leaving 14 bases between.

About this clonotype: A much larger clone differs by one base, so this may be a read error. This chain joins TRBV25-1 and TRBJ1-1; D is perhaps TRBD1 (6 bases). Trimming pared 6 bases from V and 4 bases from J, leaving 12 bases between. Germline V gene lookup returns CDR1 MGHDK and CDR2 SYGVNS. The length of the CDR3 is 13 residues. This CDR3 reads CASSRGAGTEAFF. The CDR3 DNA reads as TGTGCCAGCAGCCGGGGGGCGGGCACTGAAGCTTTCTTT.

This clonotype has ten or more counts. The genes are TRBV24-1 and TRBJ2-1; maybe TRBD2 (5 bases). The CDR3 consists of 15 residues. Germline CDR1 and CDR2: KGHDR and SFDVKD. The ends were cut back, 3 bases at V and 6 bases at J, with 14 bases in the middle. The CDR3 DNA is TGTGCCACCAGTGATCCACTCCTTACTAGCAATGAGCAGTTCTTC. This encodes CATSDPLLTSNEQFF.

This clonotype was detected many times. The chain is built from TRBV7-9 and TRBJ1-1; the D is unclear. Germline V gene sequence: CDR1 SEHNR, CDR2 FQNEAQ (reference sequence). This CDR3 region has 11 residues. Trimming cost V 6 bases and J 2 bases, with 4 bases left between them. CDR3 in DNA: TGTGCCAGCAGACAAAACACTGAAGCTTTCTTT. This encodes CASRQNTEAFF.

As to this clonotype: This clone may be a read error of a much larger clone one base away. The chain is built from TRBV12-3 or TRBV12-4 and TRBJ2-1; 7 bases are a match to TRBD1. The ends lost 6 bases at V and 15 bases at J; junction bases unmatched: 11. This CDR3 spans 12 amino acids. Here the CDR3 reads CASRGTGTDPFF. CDR3 DNA: TGTGCCAGCAGGGGGACCGGGACAGATCCGTTCTTC.

This clonotype was picked up many times. This chain connects TRBV12-3 or TRBV12-4 to TRBJ2-1; tentative D call: TRBD1 (6 bases). The length of the CDR3 is 13 residues. V was cut by 6 bases and J by 7 bases, with 13 bases left in between. CDR3 DNA: TGTGCCAGCAGGGCACAGGGTAGGAATGAGCAGTTCTTC. Amino acids: CASRAQGRNEQFF.

This clonotype has ten or more counts. The genes are TRBV5-1 and TRBJ2-1, with D uncertain. This CDR3 has 15 residues. CDR1 and CDR2 from the germline V gene are SGHRS and YFSETQ. The V and J ends lost 2 bases and 5 bases respectively, with 14 bases between them. CDR3 region: CASSFAGNSDNEQFF. The CDR3 nucleotides are TGCGCCAGCAGCTTCGCAGGAAATTCGGACAATGAGCAGTTCTTC.